These T cell receptor beta chains were read from a single sample in a study of T-cell reconstitution after alpha-beta-depleted transplantation in children. Using its own MiXCR run on the PCR reads, TCRdb lists one record per CDR3 protein. The table lists 200,000 or so distinct CDR3 sequences, 6.3% of them singletons. The specimen was PBMCs, collected before TCRalphabeta/CD19-depleted stem cell transplant. These TCRs come from a girl under three years old with combined immunodeficiency, due to receive a stem cell transplant. Both conserved end residues are part of each CDR3. The D gene is left open where the match is weak. Size is omitted from some rows. Given values are once, few, many or a class for expanded clones.

j_gene	abundance	d_gene	v_gene	CDR3aa	CDR3nt
TRBJ2-1	many	TRBD2	TRBV20-1	CSARELKRGDYNEQFF	TGCAGTGCTAGAGAATTAAAGCGGGGGGACTACAATGAGCAGTTCTTC
TRBJ2-1	many	-	TRBV4-3	CASSQLIRGFRSYNEQFF	TGCGCCAGCAGCCAACTTATTAGAGGCTTCCGCTCCTACAATGAGCAGTTCTTC
TRBJ2-1	many	-	TRBV5-1	CASSLARRSYNEQFF	TGCGCCAGCAGCTTGGCCCGAAGATCCTACAATGAGCAGTTCTTC
TRBJ2-3	-	TRBD1	TRBV11-2	CASSKDRGRTDTQYF	TGTGCCAGCAGCAAGGACAGGGGGCGAACAGATACGCAGTATTTT
TRBJ2-7	many	-	TRBV7-9	CASSSILYEQYF	TGTGCCAGCAGCTCCATCCTATACGAGCAGTACTTC
TRBJ1-1	many	-	TRBV29-1	CSVEDQAAMNTEAFF	TGCAGCGTTGAAGATCAGGCCGCAATGAACACTGAAGCTTTCTTT
TRBJ2-1	many	-	TRBV30	CAWNLALYNEQFF	TGTGCCTGGAACCTAGCGCTCTACAATGAGCAGTTCTTC
TRBJ2-3	many	-	TRBV20-1	CSADQGGGSTDTQYF	TGCAGTGCTGACCAGGGGGGTGGGAGCACAGATACGCAGTATTTT
TRBJ2-5	many	TRBD2	TRBV3-1	CASSPEFSGGPTRETQYF	TGTGCCAGCAGCCCCGAGTTCAGCGGGGGGCCAACCAGAGAGACCCAGTACTTC
TRBJ2-1	many	-	TRBV7-2	CASRPSGGSSVEQFF	TGTGCCAGCAGGCCTAGTGGGGGCTCAAGTGTCGAGCAGTTCTTC
TRBJ2-2	many	-	TRBV15	CATSRDRLYTGELFF	TGTGCCACCAGCAGAGATCGGCTTTACACCGGGGAGCTGTTTTTT
TRBJ2-1	many	-	TRBV4-1	CASSQVGTREQFF	TGCGCCAGCAGCCAAGTCGGCACGAGAGAGCAGTTCTTC
TRBJ1-2	-	-	TRBV12-3/TRBV12-4	CASTPPGKFDYGYTF	TGTGCCAGCACCCCACCCGGGAAGTTCGACTATGGCTACACCTTC
TRBJ2-7	many	TRBD1	TRBV28	CASILDRGDPPYEQYF	TGTGCCAGCATTTTAGACAGGGGGGACCCCCCCTACGAGCAGTACTTC
TRBJ2-3	many	-	TRBV4-2	CASSQETDTQYF	TGTGCCAGCAGCCAAGAGACAGATACGCAGTATTTT
TRBJ2-1	many	TRBD2	TRBV7-2	CASSAQASGRHEQFF	TGTGCCAGCAGCGCCCAGGCTAGCGGGAGGCATGAGCAGTTCTTC
TRBJ2-7	many	-	TRBV29-1	CSVGLWTIGYEQYF	TGCAGCGTTGGTCTCTGGACAATCGGCTACGAGCAGTACTTC
TRBJ2-2	many	-	TRBV29-1	CSVPLEGIGELFF	TGCAGCGTCCCCTTGGAGGGGATCGGGGAGCTGTTTTTT
TRBJ2-1	many	TRBD2	TRBV7-6	CASSPFVGGSLINEQFF	TGTGCCAGCAGCCCGTTTGTGGGGGGGTCGTTGATCAATGAGCAGTTCTTC
TRBJ2-5	many	-	TRBV11-2	CASSLVSGLETQYF	TGTGCCAGCAGCTTAGTCAGCGGGCTGGAGACCCAGTACTTC
TRBJ2-7	many	-	TRBV28	CASSPVGEQYF	TGTGCCAGCAGCCCTGTTGGCGAGCAGTACTTC
TRBJ2-5	many	-	TRBV9	CASSVGQRRETQYF	TGTGCCAGCAGCGTAGGACAGCGCCGGGAGACCCAGTACTTC
TRBJ2-3	many	TRBD2	TRBV7-3	CASSLRLAGDTQYF	TGTGCCAGCAGCTTAAGACTAGCTGGAGATACGCAGTATTTT
TRBJ1-2	-	TRBD1	TRBV10-3	CAIQGGTGFNYGYTF	TGTGCCATCCAAGGTGGGACAGGTTTTAACTATGGCTACACCTTC
TRBJ2-7	many	TRBD1	TRBV29-1	CSVPLPGGEQYF	TGCAGCGTACCGCTACCAGGGGGAGAGCAGTACTTC
TRBJ2-2	many	-	TRBV5-1	CASSLGRVSYTGELFF	TGCGCCAGCAGCTTGGGCAGGGTGTCGTACACCGGGGAGCTGTTTTTT
TRBJ2-1	many	TRBD2	TRBV5-1	CASSPTSGINNEQFF	TGCGCCAGCAGCCCGACTAGCGGGATTAACAATGAGCAGTTCTTC
TRBJ2-7	-	TRBD2	TRBV4-2	CASSHESALAGGAYEQYF	TGTGCCAGCAGCCATGAATCTGCCCTAGCGGGGGGCGCCTACGAGCAGTACTTC
TRBJ2-1	many	TRBD1	TRBV5-1	CASSEQGAYNEQFF	TGCGCCAGCAGCGAACAGGGGGCTTACAATGAGCAGTTCTTC
TRBJ2-5	many	TRBD2	TRBV12-3/TRBV12-4	CASSSLEAGGPVETQYF	TGTGCCAGCAGTTCTCTAGAAGCGGGAGGGCCGGTGGAGACCCAGTACTTC
TRBJ2-1	many	TRBD2	TRBV20-1	CSAREDSGGYNEQFF	TGCAGTGCTAGAGAGGATAGCGGGGGGTACAATGAGCAGTTCTTC
TRBJ1-2	few	TRBD1	TRBV20-1	CSATPGQVYGYTF	TGCAGTGCTACCCCGGGACAGGTTTATGGCTACACCTTC
TRBJ2-7	many	-	TRBV3-2	CASSQDRASSGSYEQYF	TGTGCCAGCAGCCAAGATAGGGCTAGCTCGGGGTCCTACGAGCAGTACTTC
TRBJ1-4	many	-	TRBV28	CASSWGGENEKLFF	TGTGCCAGCAGTTGGGGGGGCGAAAATGAAAAACTGTTTTTT
TRBJ2-7	-	-	TRBV13	CASSLGEGLRVYEQYF	TGTGCCAGCAGCTTAGGCGAGGGACTTCGGGTCTACGAGCAGTACTTC
TRBJ2-5	many	-	TRBV2	CASSDPSQETQYF	TGTGCCAGCAGTGACCCGAGCCAAGAGACCCAGTACTTC
TRBJ1-5	many	TRBD1	TRBV20-1	CSANPGTGYQPQHF	TGCAGTGCTAATCCCGGGACAGGCTATCAGCCCCAGCATTTT
TRBJ2-1	many	TRBD2	TRBV28	CASSLIGGTSGGSVEQFF	TGTGCCAGCAGTCTCATCGGCGGGACTAGCGGTGGTTCCGTGGAGCAGTTCTTC
TRBJ1-3	many	TRBD1	TRBV6-1	CASRRQGSSGNTIYF	TGTGCCAGCAGAAGACAGGGTAGCTCTGGAAACACCATATATTTT
TRBJ2-3	many	-	TRBV4-3	CASSLIADLLGDTQYF	TGCGCCAGCAGCCTTATAGCGGACCTTCTAGGGGATACGCAGTATTTT
TRBJ2-3	many	TRBD1	TRBV4-1	CASSQQPGGFTDTQYF	TGCGCCAGCAGCCAACAGCCAGGGGGCTTCACAGATACGCAGTATTTT
TRBJ2-3	many	-	TRBV12-3/TRBV12-4	CASSLYPPTRTDTQYF	TGTGCCAGCAGTTTGTACCCCCCTACACGGACAGATACGCAGTATTTT
TRBJ2-1	many	TRBD1	TRBV29-1	CSALTGQGVNEQFF	TGCAGCGCACTAACTGGACAGGGGGTGAATGAGCAGTTCTTC
TRBJ2-3	many	TRBD2	TRBV29-1	CSASGTSGYTDTQYF	TGCAGCGCATCGGGGACTAGCGGATACACAGATACGCAGTATTTT
TRBJ2-1	many	-	TRBV24-1	CATKGEYNEQFF	TGTGCCACCAAGGGGGAATACAATGAGCAGTTCTTC
TRBJ2-5	many	TRBD2	TRBV29-1	CSVESKREGLSTQYF	TGCAGCGTTGAAAGCAAAAGGGAGGGGTTATCGACCCAGTACTTC
TRBJ2-1	many	TRBD1	TRBV29-1	CSVEGDRGRNEQFF	TGCAGCGTTGAAGGGGACAGGGGCCGCAATGAGCAGTTCTTC
TRBJ2-5	many	TRBD1	TRBV7-3	CASSLRRTGQETQYF	TGTGCCAGCAGCTTAAGGCGGACAGGCCAAGAGACCCAGTACTTC
TRBJ1-2	many	-	TRBV3-1	CASSQPGYGYTF	TGTGCCAGCAGCCAACCGGGGTATGGCTACACCTTC
TRBJ2-6	many	TRBD2	TRBV28	CASSLLAGAGRIAGESGANVLTF	TGTGCCAGCAGTTTATTGGCCGGGGCAGGGCGGATTGCGGGAGAATCTGGGGCCAACGTCCTGACTTTC
TRBJ1-1	many	TRBD1	TRBV20-1	CSARDIPDRGGNGGTEAFF	TGCAGTGCTAGAGATATCCCGGACAGGGGAGGTAATGGGGGCACTGAAGCTTTCTTT
TRBJ2-2	many	TRBD2	TRBV4-2	CASSHSGREFGTGELFF	TGTGCCAGCAGCCACTCCGGGCGGGAGTTCGGCACCGGGGAGCTGTTTTTT
TRBJ2-1	many	-	TRBV5-1	CASSSEGEYNEQFF	TGCGCCAGCAGCTCCGAGGGGGAATACAATGAGCAGTTCTTC
TRBJ2-5	many	-	TRBV20-1	CSARGESWVAQYF	TGCAGTGCTAGGGGGGAATCATGGGTGGCCCAGTACTTC
TRBJ2-3	many	TRBD2	TRBV20-1	CSARSLTSGDTDTQYF	TGCAGTGCTAGATCCTTGACTAGCGGGGACACAGATACGCAGTATTTT